The 27 T cell receptor beta chains in this list originate from one sample, sequenced in a study of pediatric ulcerative colitis. Sequencing used immunoSEQ multiplex PCR; TCRdb keeps in-frame clones, though not all of them. This table has 59,000 or so clones, 75% to 85% appearing once. The sequenced sample was blood. Receptor source: a boy aged 5-17 years with moderate ulcerative colitis.

V usage is TRBV7-3 and J usage is TRBJ1-1; no reliable D call. Germline assignment: CDR1 SGHTA and CDR2 FQGTGA. This CDR3 comprises 13 residues. V was cut by 2 bases and J by 4 bases, with 8 bases left in between. This CDR3 reads CASSLLIATEAFF. The CDR3, as DNA: TGTGCCAGCAGCTTACTAATCGCCACTGAAGCTTTCTTT.

The rearrangement joins TRBV5-1 to TRBJ1-5, with D possibly being TRBD1 (5 bases). Germline V gene data show CDR1 as SGHRS and CDR2 as YFSETQ. The V end lost 4 bases, the J end lost 1 base, and 9 bases lay between the germline ends. The CDR3 totals 14 residues. In DNA, the CDR3 is TGCGCCAGCAGCCCGGGGGGAAGCAATCAGCCCCAGCATTTT. Translating gives CASSPGGSNQPQHF.

V is TRBV7-6 and J is TRBJ2-7; no reliable D call. Germline lookup yields CDR1 SGHVS and CDR2 FNYEAQ. The germline V and J ends were trimmed by 6 bases and 7 bases, with 10 bases remaining between them. This CDR3 is built from 11 residues. The CDR3 protein is CASSSLTEQYF. The CDR3 region has the DNA TGTGCCAGCAGTAGCCTCACAGAGCAGTACTTC.

The chain links TRBV5-1 to TRBJ1-1; D is uncertain. Germline assignment: CDR1 SGHRS and CDR2 YFSETQ. This CDR3 spans 12 amino acids. Trimming removed 4 bases from V and 5 bases from J, with 9 bases in between. The CDR3 spells CASSDVVTEAFF. The CDR3 region has the DNA TGCGCCAGCAGCGATGTAGTAACTGAAGCTTTCTTT.

The chain joins TRBV30 to TRBJ1-6; D unclear. This CDR3 has 15 amino acids. The germline gives CDR1 GTSNPN, CDR2 SVGIG (reference sequence). V gave up 3 bases and J gave up 10 bases, with 19 bases separating them. CDR3 amino acids: CAWRVREWPGSPLHF. The CDR3 nucleotides read TGTGCCTGGAGAGTTAGGGAATGGCCGGGCTCACCCCTCCACTTT.

The chain has TRBV29-1 and TRBJ1-3; D uncertain. This CDR3 comprises 12 residues. V dropped 5 bases and J dropped 4 bases, with 9 bases sitting between them. The germline gives CDR1 SQVTM, CDR2 ANQGSEA. The CDR3 bases are TGCAGCGTTAATCCAGTCGGAAACACCATATATTTT. Encoded protein: CSVNPVGNTIYF.

This chain links TRBV6-1 with TRBJ1-6, with 7 bases that match TRBD1. Germline assignment: CDR1 MNHNS and CDR2 SASEGT. V trimming: 7 bases; J trimming: 8 bases; junction bases outside the gene matches: 8. The CDR3 is made up of 14 amino acids. The CDR3 is CASKGDRVDSPLHF. In DNA, the CDR3 is TGTGCCAGCAAAGGTGACAGGGTTGATTCACCCCTCCACTTT.

The chain employs TRBV27 and TRBJ2-3; 15 nucleotides match TRBD2. Looked up from germline, CDR1 is MNHEY and CDR2 is SMNVEV (reference sequence). This CDR3 comprises 16 residues. The V segment lost 5 bases and the J segment 6 bases; nucleotides outside the gene matches: 6. The CDR3 spells CASSLGTSGRTDTQYF. The CDR3, as DNA: TGTGCCAGCAGTCTTGGGACTAGCGGGAGGACGGATACGCAGTATTTT.

V gene TRBV19 combines with J gene TRBJ2-7, with no clear D. This CDR3 is 11 amino acids long. Trimming left V 8 bases short and J 3 bases short, with 8 bases between. Germline values: CDR1 LNHDA, CDR2 SQIVND (reference sequence). The CDR3 loop is CASSGRYEQYF. The CDR3 DNA follows: TGTGCCAGTTCAGGCCGCTACGAGCAGTACTTC. Using reference TRBV19 and TRBJ2-7 for the parts outside the CDR3, the full variable domain is DGGITQSPKYLFRKEGQNVTLSCEQNLNHDAMYWYRQDPGQGLRLIYYSQIVNDFQKGDIAEGYSVSREKKESFPLTVTSAQKNPTAFYLCASSGRYEQYFGPGTRLTVT.

CDR3 coding DNA: TGCAGTGCTAGGCGCGACTATGGCTACACCTTC. It codes for CSARRDYGYTF. The gene calls are TRBV20-1 and TRBJ1-2; D remains ambiguous. Trimming pared 3 bases from V and 3 bases from J, leaving 5 bases between. The CDR3 has 11 residues. The germline gives CDR1 DFQATT, CDR2 SNEGSKA (reference sequence).

This rearrangement joins TRBV2 to TRBJ1-5; D unclear. V shed 1 base and J shed 11 bases, with 15 bases lying between them. The CDR3 covers 14 residues. CDR1 and CDR2 (germline): SNHLY, FYNNEI. The chain's CDR3 is CASSEVRTLSAQHF. In nucleotides, the CDR3 is TGTGCCAGCAGTGAAGTTCGGACCCTGTCAGCCCAGCATTTT.

This clone was counted between two and nine times. The chain joins TRBV2 to TRBJ1-4; 7 bases fit TRBD1. This CDR3 region has 14 residues. The J segment lost 3 bases and the V segment lost 10 bases, leaving 8 bases of the junction unmatched. Germline V gives CDR1 SNHLY, CDR2 FYNNEI. The CDR3 DNA reads as TGTGCCACCCATTGGGGACAGTCTAATGAAAAACTGTTTTTT. It codes for CATHWGQSNEKLFF.

This clone was detected once. V is TRBV18 and J is TRBJ1-4; 7 nucleotides agree with TRBD1. There are 15 residues in the CDR3. CDR1 KGHSH and CDR2 LQKENI come from the germline V gene. Losses at the gene ends were 3 bases for V and 3 bases for J; bases not matched to a gene: 4. The CDR3 loop reads CASSPSGTANEKLFF. Written as DNA, the CDR3 is TGTGCCAGCTCACCCTCCGGGACAGCTAATGAAAAACTGTTTTTT.

V and J are TRBV15 and TRBJ2-7; no reliable D call. There are 12 residues in the CDR3. CDR1 is LNHNV, CDR2 YYDKDF, per germline (reference sequence). Trimming removed 0 bases at V and 4 bases at J, with 4 bases between. CDR3 coding DNA: TGTGCCACCAGCAGAGAATCTTACGAGCAGTACTTC. Amino acid sequence: CATSRESYEQYF.

There are a few counts of this clone. The V and J genes are TRBV6-6 and TRBJ1-4; 7 positions match TRBD1. V lost 6 bases and J lost 8; bases outside the gene matches: 6. CDR1 and CDR2 from the germline V gene are MNHNY and SVGAGI (reference sequence). This CDR3 spans 13 amino acids. Here the CDR3 DNA reads TGTGCCAGCAGCGACAGGGTTGGGGAAAAACTGTTTTTT. It specifies CASSDRVGEKLFF.

In its sample, this clone was seen a few times. The V call is TRBV2, the J call TRBJ2-7; D unresolved. This CDR3 contains 15 residues. Germline lookup yields CDR1 SNHLY and CDR2 FYNNEI. The ends were cut back, 5 bases at V and 3 bases at J, with 17 bases in the middle. The CDR3 region has the DNA TGTGCCAGCAGTTACCCCCTAACACAGCTCTACGAGCAGTACTTC. It specifies CASSYPLTQLYEQYF.

The chain carries TRBV19 and TRBJ1-1, with TRBD1 matching 9 bases. J gave up 3 bases and V 8 bases, and 10 bases lay outside the gene matches. CDR3 size: 15 residues. Germline CDR1 and CDR2: LNHDA and SQIVND (reference sequence). CDR3 in amino acids: CASQERTGAYTEAFF. The CDR3 nucleotides read TGTGCCAGTCAGGAGAGGACAGGGGCGTACACTGAAGCTTTCTTT.

The V gene is TRBV29-1, the J gene TRBJ1-5; 9 bases map to TRBD1. The V gene's germline CDR1 is SQVTM and CDR2 ANQGSEA. V shed 3 bases and J 7 bases; nucleotides not matched to a gene: 4. The CDR3 runs to 13 residues. CDR3 sequence reads: CSVEEGTGQPQHF. The CDR3 bases are TGCAGCGTTGAGGAGGGGACAGGGCAGCCCCAGCATTTT.

The chain couples TRBV5-1 to TRBJ1-4; D remains unclear. V shed 4 bases and J shed 1 base, with 11 bases lying between them. CDR1 SGHRS and CDR2 YFSETQ come from the germline V gene. The CDR3 spans 15 residues. The CDR3 DNA is TGCGCCAGCAGCAGTGAACCGTTAACTAATGAAAAACTGTTTTTT. This gives the protein CASSSEPLTNEKLFF.

The genes are TRBV2 and TRBJ1-1; D perhaps matches TRBD1 (5 bases). The CDR3 has 14 residues. In germline, CDR1 is SNHLY, CDR2 FYNNEI. Trimming took off 9 bases at V and 0 bases at J, with 14 bases between the two ends. This CDR3 is CASGTTILNTEAFF. CDR3 bases: TGTGCCAGTGGGACCACAATCTTGAACACTGAAGCTTTCTTT.

CDR3 region: CASSQWGGRARVFDNEQFF. For the CDR3, the DNA is TGCGCCAGCAGTCAATGGGGCGGGAGGGCCCGTGTTTTCGACAATGAGCAGTTCTTC. J is TRBJ2-1 and V is TRBV23-1, with TRBD2 matching over 9 bases. TRBV23-1 is placed among ORFs of uncertain function. V shed 1 base and J 5 bases; nucleotides not matched to a gene: 15. This CDR3 region has 19 residues.

V gene TRBV7-9 combines with J gene TRBJ2-7, with 9 bases fitting TRBD1. Trimming at V came to 5 bases and at J to 8 bases, leaving 4 bases not matched to a gene. This CDR3 contains 12 residues. CDR1 is SEHNR, CDR2 FQNEAQ, per germline (reference sequence). The CDR3 region is CASSPGQGQQYF. The CDR3 DNA reads as TGTGCCAGCAGCCCGGGACAGGGCCAGCAGTACTTC. The whole variable domain, remainder taken from reference TRBV7-9 and TRBJ2-7, is DTGVSQNPRHKITKRGQNVTFRCDPISEHNRLYWYRQTLGQGPEFLTYFQNEAQLEKSRLLSDRFSAERPKGSFSTLEIQRTEQGDSAMYLCASSPGQGQQYFGPGTRLTVT.

V and J are TRBV10-3 and TRBJ2-1; 7 bases line up with TRBD1. Germline assignment: CDR1 ENHRY and CDR2 SYGVKD. V shed 5 bases and J 7 bases; nucleotides not matched to a gene: 5. CDR3 length equals 13 residues. The CDR3 spells CAISLQGPNEQFF. The CDR3 DNA follows: TGTGCCATCAGTCTACAGGGGCCAAATGAGCAGTTCTTC.

The J gene is TRBJ2-6, the V gene TRBV5-1; the D gene is possibly TRBD1 (5 bases). CDR3 length equals 15 residues. V lost 4 bases and J lost 4, with 12 bases in between. Germline-derived CDR1 and CDR2 are SGHRS and YFSETQ. DNA for the CDR3: TGCGCCAGCAGCCATACTGGGGCCGGGGCCAACGTCCTGACTTTC. Translation gives CASSHTGAGANVLTF.

The J gene is TRBJ2-5, the V gene TRBV29-1; D call uncertain. Trimming stripped 0 bases from V and 4 bases from J, with 6 bases between. The CDR3 covers 12 residues. CDR1 is SQVTM, CDR2 ANQGSEA, per germline. The CDR3 bases are TGCAGCGTTGAAGATGTAGCAGAGACCCAGTACTTC. Translated, it gives CSVEDVAETQYF.

This clone was observed a single time. The CDR3 loop is CASSPPTGGGRTQPQHF. CDR3 coding DNA: TGTGCCAGCTCCCCCCCGACAGGTGGGGGAAGGACTCAGCCCCAGCATTTT. The genes are TRBV18 and TRBJ1-5, with D possibly being TRBD1 (6 bases). The CDR3 extends over 17 amino acids. The ends were cut back, 6 bases at V and 6 bases at J, with 24 bases in the middle. Germline V gene sequence: CDR1 KGHSH, CDR2 LQKENI.

This chain joins TRBV15 and TRBJ2-1; 9 bases fit TRBD1. Germline CDR1 reads LNHNV; CDR2 reads YYDKDF (reference sequence). The CDR3 contains 17 residues. V lost 1 base, J lost 9 bases, and 13 bases stayed unmatched. The CDR3 region is CATSRVGKGQGLSEQFF. The CDR3 coding sequence is TGTGCCACCAGCAGAGTCGGTAAGGGACAGGGTCTCAGTGAGCAGTTCTTC. The complete variable domain, with remaining parts taken from reference TRBV15 and TRBJ2-1, reads DAMVIQNPRYQVTQFGKPVTLSCSQTLNHNVMYWYQQKSSQAPKLLFHYYDKDFNNEADTPDNFQSRRPNTSFCFLDIRSPGLGDTAMYLCATSRVGKGQGLSEQFFGPGTRLTVL.